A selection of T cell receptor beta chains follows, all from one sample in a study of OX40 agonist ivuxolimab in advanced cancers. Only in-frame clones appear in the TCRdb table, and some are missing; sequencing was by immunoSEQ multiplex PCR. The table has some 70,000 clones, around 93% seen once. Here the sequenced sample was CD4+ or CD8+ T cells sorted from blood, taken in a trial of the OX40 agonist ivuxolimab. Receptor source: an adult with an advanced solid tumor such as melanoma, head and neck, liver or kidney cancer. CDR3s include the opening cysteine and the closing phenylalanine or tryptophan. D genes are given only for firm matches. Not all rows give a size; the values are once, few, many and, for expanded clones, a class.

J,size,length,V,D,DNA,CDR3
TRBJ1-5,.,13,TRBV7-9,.,TGTGCCAGCAGCTTTTTAGGGGATCAGCCCCAGCATTTT,CASSFLGDQPQHF
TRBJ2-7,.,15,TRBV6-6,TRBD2,TGTGCCAGCAGCCCAACTAGCGGGAGTCCCTACGAGCAGTACTTC,CASSPTSGSPYEQYF
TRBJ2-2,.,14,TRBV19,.,TGTGCCAGTAGTACTCGACAGATCGCCGGGGAGCTGTTTTTT,CASSTRQIAGELFF
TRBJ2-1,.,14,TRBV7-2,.,TGTGCCAGCAGCCCGAAGTTACGGGGACATGAGCAGTTCTTC,CASSPKLRGHEQFF
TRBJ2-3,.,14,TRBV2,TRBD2,TGTGCCAGCCACACGGGGGGGCCGACAGATACGCAGTATTTT,CASHTGGPTDTQYF
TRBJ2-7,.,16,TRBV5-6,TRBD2,TGTGCCAGCAGCTTCTCCCGACTAGCGGGAGTGGGGGAGCAGTACTTC,CASSFSRLAGVGEQYF
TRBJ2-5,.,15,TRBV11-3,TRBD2,TGTGCCAGCAGCTTAAGGCTAGCGGGAGTCGAGACCCAGTACTTC,CASSLRLAGVETQYF
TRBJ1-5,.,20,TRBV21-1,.,TGTGCCAGCAGCGCCTGGCAGGGGCGTTACTCGGCCGGGAGCAATCAGCCCCAGCATTTT,CASSAWQGRYSAGSNQPQHF
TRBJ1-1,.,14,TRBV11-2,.,TGTGCCAGCAGCTTTGGAGGGTGGGGTGGTGAAGCTTTCTTT,CASSFGGWGGEAFF
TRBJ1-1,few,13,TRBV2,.,TGTGCCAGCAGTGGGACAGCCTACACTGAAGCTTTCTTT,CASSGTAYTEAFF
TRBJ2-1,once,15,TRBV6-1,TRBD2,TGTGCCAGCAGGGAAGCGGGAGACGACTACAATGAGCAGTTCTTC,CASREAGDDYNEQFF
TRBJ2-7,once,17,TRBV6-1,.,TGTGCCAGCAGTGAAGCTTGGCAGGTCATCCCTGGGAACGAGCAGTACTTC,CASSEAWQVIPGNEQYF
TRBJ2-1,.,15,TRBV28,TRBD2,TGTGCCAGCAGTTCAACTAGCGGGAGGCACAATGAGCAGTTCTTC,CASSSTSGRHNEQFF
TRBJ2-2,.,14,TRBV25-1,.,TGTGCCAGCAGTGGGCCCAGAATTGGCGGGGAGCTGTTTTTT,CASSGPRIGGELFF
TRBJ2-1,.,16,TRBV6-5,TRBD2,TGTGCCAGCAGTTACGTCGGCGGGGGGGCCCCAAATGAGCAGTTCTTC,CASSYVGGGAPNEQFF
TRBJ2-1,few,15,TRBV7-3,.,TGTGCCAGCAGCTTAACCAAAAGTCGCTACAATGAGCAGTTCTTC,CASSLTKSRYNEQFF
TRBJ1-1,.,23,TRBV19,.,TGTGCCAGTAGTATAGGGTCGAGGGATCGAACCGGAGATAGGGGAGTTGTGAACACTGAAGCTTTCTTT,CASSIGSRDRTGDRGVVNTEAFF
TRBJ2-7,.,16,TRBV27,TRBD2,TGTGCCAGCAGTTTTAGGCGGGGGGTGAGCTCCTACGAGCAGTACTTC,CASSFRRGVSSYEQYF
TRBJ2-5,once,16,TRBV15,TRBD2,TGTGCCACCAGCAGAGGCGGCGGGAGGGCCGGGGAGACCCAGTACTTC,CATSRGGGRAGETQYF
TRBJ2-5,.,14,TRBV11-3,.,TGTGCCAGCAGCTTAGCTGTGGGGCTAGAGACCCAGTACTTC,CASSLAVGLETQYF
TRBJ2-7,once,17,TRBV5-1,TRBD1,TGCGCCAGCAGCTTGGACTTCCGGGACAGGTCCGGACACGAGCAGTACTTC,CASSLDFRDRSGHEQYF
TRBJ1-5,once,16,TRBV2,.,TGTGCCAGCAGCGTTCCGCGTGTCAATTCCCGTCAGCCCCAGCATTTT,CASSVPRVNSRQPQHF
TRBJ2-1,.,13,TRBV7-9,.,TGTGCCAGCAGCTTAGGAGCCTACAATGAGCAGTTCTTC,CASSLGAYNEQFF
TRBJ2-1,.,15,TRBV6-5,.,TGTGCCAGCACCATGGTGGGGAGCTCCTACAATGAGCAGTTCTTC,CASTMVGSSYNEQFF
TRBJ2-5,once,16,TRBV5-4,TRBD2,TGTGCCAGCAGCCCGAGACTAGCGGGGGAAGGAGAGACCCAGTACTTC,CASSPRLAGEGETQYF
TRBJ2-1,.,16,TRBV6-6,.,TGTGCCAGCAGTTACTCTAGGGGCACCTCCTACAATGAGCAGTTCTTC,CASSYSRGTSYNEQFF
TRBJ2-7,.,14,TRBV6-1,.,TGTGCCGGCGAAGGGGAAGGAGGAACCTACGAGCAGTACTTC,CAGEGEGGTYEQYF
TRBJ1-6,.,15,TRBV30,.,TGTGCCTGGAGTCCAGGCCAGGGATATAATTCACCCCTCCACTTT,CAWSPGQGYNSPLHF
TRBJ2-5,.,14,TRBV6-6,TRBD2,TGTGCCAGTTCTACCGGGACTAGCATAGAGACCCAGTACTTC,CASSTGTSIETQYF
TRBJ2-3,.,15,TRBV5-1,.,TGCGCCAGCAGCGGCCGGGGACAAGTACTAGATACGCAGTATTTT,CASSGRGQVLDTQYF
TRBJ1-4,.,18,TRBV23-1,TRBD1,TGCGCCAGCAGTTATCCAGCCGGGACAGGGGGCGGTGGTGAAAAACTGTTTTTT,CASSYPAGTGGGGEKLFF
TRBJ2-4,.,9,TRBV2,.,TGTGCCAGCAGAAACATTCAGTACTTC,CASRNIQYF
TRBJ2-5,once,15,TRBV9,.,TGTGCCAGCAGTCTTAGGGGGGGATTCCAAGAGACCCAGTACTTC,CASSLRGGFQETQYF
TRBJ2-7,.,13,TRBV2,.,TGTGCCAGCAGGGCGACTAGTTCGTACGAGCAGTACTTC,CASRATSSYEQYF
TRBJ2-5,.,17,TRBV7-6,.,TGTGCCAGCAGCAAAGGGGGACTTGGAGGGGGCGGTGAGACCCAGTACTTC,CASSKGGLGGGGETQYF
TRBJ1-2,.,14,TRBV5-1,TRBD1,TGCGCCAGCAGCAGCGGACAGGGAATATATGGCTACACCTTC,CASSSGQGIYGYTF
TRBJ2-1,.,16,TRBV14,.,TGTGCCAGCAGCCAAGTAGGGCGGACAGCTTACAATGAGCAGTTCTTC,CASSQVGRTAYNEQFF
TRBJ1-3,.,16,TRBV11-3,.,TGTGCCAGCAGTTCTTTTTCGGGGGCTCTTGGAAACACCATATATTTT,CASSSFSGALGNTIYF
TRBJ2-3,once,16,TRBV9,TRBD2,TGTGCCAGCAGTACCCTAGCGGGTGGAGGCATTAATACGCAGTATTTT,CASSTLAGGGINTQYF
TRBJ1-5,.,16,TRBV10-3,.,TGTGCCATCAGTGGGACAGCCCAAGGGGGCAATCAGCCCCAGCATTTT,CAISGTAQGGNQPQHF
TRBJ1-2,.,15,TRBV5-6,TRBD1,TGTGCCAGCAGCCGAGACAGGGGGCCTGGCTATGGCTACACCTTC,CASSRDRGPGYGYTF
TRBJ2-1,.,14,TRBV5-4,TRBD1,TGTGCCAGCAGCGGCCGGGACAGGGGGTATGAGCAGTTCTTC,CASSGRDRGYEQFF
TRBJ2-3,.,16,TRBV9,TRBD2,TGTGCCAGCAGCGTAGCGGGGGGAGAGGTAACAGATACGCAGTATTTT,CASSVAGGEVTDTQYF
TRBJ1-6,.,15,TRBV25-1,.,TGTGCCAGCAGTGAATATGGAAGGTCTATTTCACCCCTCCACTTT,CASSEYGRSISPLHF
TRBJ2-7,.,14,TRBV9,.,TGTGCCAGCAGCGTAACCCGGGAGAGCGACGAGCAGTACTTC,CASSVTRESDEQYF
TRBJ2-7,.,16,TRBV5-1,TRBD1,TGCGCCAGCAGCTTGGGGTCGGCAGGGGGCCTCTACGAGCAGTACTTC,CASSLGSAGGLYEQYF
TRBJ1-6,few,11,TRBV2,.,TGTGCCAGCAGAGATAATTCACCCCTCCACTTT,CASRDNSPLHF
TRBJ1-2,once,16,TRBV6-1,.,TGTGCCAGCAGTGAAGAGGTCTCGGGACGGGACTATGGCTACACCTTC,CASSEEVSGRDYGYTF
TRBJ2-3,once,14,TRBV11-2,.,TGTGCCAGCAGCTTAGGAGGGGGGGGAGATACGCAGTATTTT,CASSLGGGGDTQYF
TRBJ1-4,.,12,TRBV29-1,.,TGCAGCGGGGGACAAGGGAATGAAAAACTGTTTTTT,CSGGQGNEKLFF
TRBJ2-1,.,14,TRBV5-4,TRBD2,TGTGCCAGCAGTTCAGCGGGGGGGTCCAATGAGCAGTTCTTC,CASSSAGGSNEQFF
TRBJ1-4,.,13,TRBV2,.,TGTGCCAGCAGTCCCAGAGGGGGTGAAAAACTGTTTTTT,CASSPRGGEKLFF
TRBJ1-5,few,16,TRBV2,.,TGTGCCAGCAGTGTCGCCAGGGGAGGCGGCAATCAGCCCCAGCATTTT,CASSVARGGGNQPQHF
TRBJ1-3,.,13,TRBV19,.,TGTGCCAGTAGTGGGATCTCTGGAAACACCATATATTTT,CASSGISGNTIYF
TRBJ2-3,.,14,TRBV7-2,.,TGTGCCAGCAGCTTGAGCGGGTACACAGATACGCAGTATTTT,CASSLSGYTDTQYF
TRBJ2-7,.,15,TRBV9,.,TGTGCCAGCAGCCCTCGAACTGAGTGGTCCTACGAGCAGTACTTC,CASSPRTEWSYEQYF
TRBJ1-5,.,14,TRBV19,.,TGTGCCAGTAGTATAGGCGAGGGCGGGCAGCCCCAGCATTTT,CASSIGEGGQPQHF
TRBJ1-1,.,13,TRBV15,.,TGTGCCACCAGCTCCGGTGGAGGCACTGAAGCTTTCTTT,CATSSGGGTEAFF
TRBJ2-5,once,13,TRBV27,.,TGTGCCAGCAGTTCGGGCCAGAGAGAGACCCAGTACTTC,CASSSGQRETQYF